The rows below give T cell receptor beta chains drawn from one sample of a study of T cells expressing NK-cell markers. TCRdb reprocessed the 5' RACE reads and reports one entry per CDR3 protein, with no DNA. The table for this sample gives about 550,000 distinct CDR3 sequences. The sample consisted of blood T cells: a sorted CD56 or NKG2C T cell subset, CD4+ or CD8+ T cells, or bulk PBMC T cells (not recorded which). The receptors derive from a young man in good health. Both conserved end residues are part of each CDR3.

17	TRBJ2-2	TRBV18	CASSPNPGTGNAGELFF
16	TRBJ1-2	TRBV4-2	CASSQDLRKTNYGYTF
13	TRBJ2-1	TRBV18	CASSPRPSNEQFF
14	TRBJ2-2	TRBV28	CASVSGTAGGELFF
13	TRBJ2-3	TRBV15	CATSRERQATQYF
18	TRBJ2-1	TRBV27	CASSPFGGDYRTYNEQFF
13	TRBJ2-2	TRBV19	CASSTREAGELFF
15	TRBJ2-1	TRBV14	CASSPWGYPSNEQFF
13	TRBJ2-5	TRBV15	CATGKRQGETQYF
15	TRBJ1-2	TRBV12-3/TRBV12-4	CASSPVGAENYGYTF
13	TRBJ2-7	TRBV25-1	CASTAGSSYEQYF
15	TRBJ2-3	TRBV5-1	CASSSGTSGMDTQYF
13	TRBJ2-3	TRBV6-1	CASSEWEEATQYF
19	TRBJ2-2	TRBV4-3	CASSQEMVVWGVSTGELFF
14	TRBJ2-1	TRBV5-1	CASMDMGYKNEQFF
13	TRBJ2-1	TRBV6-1	CASRVAGRNEQFF
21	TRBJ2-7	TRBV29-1	CSVGTSRGLEARGRSSYEQYF
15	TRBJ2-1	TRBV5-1	CASSPGHAGFSEQFF
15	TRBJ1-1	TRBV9	CASSAQSPMNTEAFF
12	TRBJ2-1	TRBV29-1	CSVEEYSGQQFF
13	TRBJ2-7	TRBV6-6	CASRDPRSYEQYF
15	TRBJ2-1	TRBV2	CASSEGDRVWVEQFF
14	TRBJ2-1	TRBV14	CASSPSLGYNEQFF
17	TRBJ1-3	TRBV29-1	CSVAGGPTDRSGNTIYF
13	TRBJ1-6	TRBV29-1	CSVLSGFNSPLHF
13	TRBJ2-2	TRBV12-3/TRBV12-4	CASSLARTGELFF
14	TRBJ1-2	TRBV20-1	CSAETGLYSPGNTF
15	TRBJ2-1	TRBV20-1	CSARHGLAGAGEQFF
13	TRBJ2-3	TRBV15	CATTAKGGDTQYF
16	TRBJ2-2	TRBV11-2	CASSATSGRALGELFF
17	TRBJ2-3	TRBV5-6	CASSLRGLAGRTDTQYF
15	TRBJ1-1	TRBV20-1	CSASYRGNLNTEAFF
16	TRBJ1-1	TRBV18	CASSPPRRGLDTEAFF
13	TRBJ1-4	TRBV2	CAGRDGTNEKLFF
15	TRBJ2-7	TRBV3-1	CASSQNGLADYEQYF
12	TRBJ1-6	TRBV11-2	CASSLGRGPLHF
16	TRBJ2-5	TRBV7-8	CASSLADRRAWGTQYF
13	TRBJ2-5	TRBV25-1	CASSELGAKTQYF
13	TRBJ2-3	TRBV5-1	CASMLRRQDTQYF
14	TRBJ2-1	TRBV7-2	CASRRASGRNEQFF
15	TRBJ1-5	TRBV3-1	CASSQDQAGNQPQHF
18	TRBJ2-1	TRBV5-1	CASSSGTSGYSSYNEQFF
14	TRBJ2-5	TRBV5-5	CASSLRDLIETQYF
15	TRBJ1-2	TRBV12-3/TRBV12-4	CASSLGRQKGLGYTF